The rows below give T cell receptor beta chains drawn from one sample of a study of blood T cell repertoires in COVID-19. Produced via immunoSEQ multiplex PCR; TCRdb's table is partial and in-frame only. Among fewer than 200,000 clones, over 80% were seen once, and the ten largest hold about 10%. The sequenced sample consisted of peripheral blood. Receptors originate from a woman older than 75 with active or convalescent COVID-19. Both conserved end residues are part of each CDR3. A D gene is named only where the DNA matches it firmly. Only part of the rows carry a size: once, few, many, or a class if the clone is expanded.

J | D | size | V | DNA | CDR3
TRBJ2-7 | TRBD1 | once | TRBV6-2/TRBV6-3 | TGTGCCAGCAGTTGGACAGGGGGCAGCGAGCAGTACTTC | CASSWTGGSEQYF
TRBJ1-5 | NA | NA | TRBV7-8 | TGTGCCAGCAGTTCGGGGATTAGCAATCAGCCCCAGCATTTT | CASSSGISNQPQHF
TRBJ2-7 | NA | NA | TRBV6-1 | TGTGCCAGCAGTGAACTGATAGGAGACCGATACTCCTACGAGCAGTACTTC | CASSELIGDRYSYEQYF
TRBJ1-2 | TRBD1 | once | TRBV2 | TGTGCCAGCAGTGGACCGGGACAGAAGAACTATGGCTACACCTTC | CASSGPGQKNYGYTF
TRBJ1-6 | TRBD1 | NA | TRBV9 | TGTGCCAGCAGCGTAGCTGAGGGGGCTAGTTCACCCCTCCACTTT | CASSVAEGASSPLHF
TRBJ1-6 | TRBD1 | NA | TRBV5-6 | TGTGCCAGCAGCTTTCGGGACAGGGATAATTCACCCCTCCACTTT | CASSFRDRDNSPLHF
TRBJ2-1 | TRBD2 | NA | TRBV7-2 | TGTGCCAGCAGCTTATGGGTAGCGGGGGGGCCTGGAGATGAGCAGTTCTTC | CASSLWVAGGPGDEQFF
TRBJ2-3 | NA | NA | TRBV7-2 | TGTGCCAGCAGCTTAGCGGGGAGCGCGATCACAGATACGCAGTATTTT | CASSLAGSAITDTQYF
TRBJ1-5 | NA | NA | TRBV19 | TGTGCCAGCCGGGGGGTCTGGGGACAGCCCCAGCATTTT | CASRGVWGQPQHF
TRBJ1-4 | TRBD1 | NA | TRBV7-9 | TGTGCCAGCAGCGGAACAGGGGGGTCGACTAATGAAAAACTGTTTTTT | CASSGTGGSTNEKLFF
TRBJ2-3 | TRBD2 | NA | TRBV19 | TGTGCCAGTAGTATAGTTGGTAGCGGGGGGCCAGATACGCAGTATTTT | CASSIVGSGGPDTQYF
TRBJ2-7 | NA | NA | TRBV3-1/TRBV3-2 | TGTGCCAGCAGCCAAGTTACAGGGATGGAGCAGTACTTC | CASSQVTGMEQYF
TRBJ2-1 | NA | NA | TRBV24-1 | TGTGCCACTGGGGGCAGGGGAGGGAACAATGAGCAGTTCTTC | CATGGRGGNNEQFF
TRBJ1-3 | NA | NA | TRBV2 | TGTGCCAGCAGTGCGACACTCGGAGGAGGAAACACCATATATTTT | CASSATLGGGNTIYF
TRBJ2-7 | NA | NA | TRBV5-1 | TGCGCCAGCAGCTTTCGACAGGAGAGCTCCTACGAGCAGTACTTC | CASSFRQESSYEQYF
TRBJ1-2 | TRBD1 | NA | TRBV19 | TGTGCCAGTAGTATTCTCGGACAGGGCTTGGTAGGCTACACCTTC | CASSILGQGLVGYTF
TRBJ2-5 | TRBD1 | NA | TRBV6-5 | TGTGCCAGCAGTTACTCCGGCGGACAGGGGAAAGAGACCCAGTACTTC | CASSYSGGQGKETQYF
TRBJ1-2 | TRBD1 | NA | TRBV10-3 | TGTGCCATCAGTGAGCAGGGGGCCTATGGCTACACCTTC | CAISEQGAYGYTF
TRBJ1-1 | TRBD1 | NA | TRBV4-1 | TGCGCCAGCAGCTTCAATTATCAGGGGGCGCGGGTCAAGAACACTGAAGCTTTCTTT | CASSFNYQGARVKNTEAFF
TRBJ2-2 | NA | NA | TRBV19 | TGTGCCAGTAGTATAAAGACGGGGGTTGGGACCGGGGAGCTGTTTTTT | CASSIKTGVGTGELFF
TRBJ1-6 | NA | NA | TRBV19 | TGTGCCAGTAGTATGGGACAAACTAATTCACCCCTCCACTTT | CASSMGQTNSPLHF
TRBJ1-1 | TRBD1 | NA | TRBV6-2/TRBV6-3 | TGTGCCAGCAGTTACTCGACAGGGAACGCTTTCTTT | CASSYSTGNAFF
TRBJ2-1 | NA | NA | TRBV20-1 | TGCAGTGCCAGTGGGCTCTCCTACAATGAGCAGTTCTTC | CSASGLSYNEQFF
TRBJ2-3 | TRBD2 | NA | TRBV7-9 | TGTGCCAGCAGCCAATGGACTAGCGGGGGGCTCCCAGTGGACTTT | CASSQWTSGGLPVDF
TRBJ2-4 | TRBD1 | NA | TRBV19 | TGTGCCAGTAGTATTGGGACAGCCTTAGCCAAAAACATTCAGTACTTC | CASSIGTALAKNIQYF
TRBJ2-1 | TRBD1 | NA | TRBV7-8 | TGTGCCAGCAAAACCGCCGCGGGACAGGGGTACAATGAGCAGTTCTTC | CASKTAAGQGYNEQFF
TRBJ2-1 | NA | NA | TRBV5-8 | TGTGCCAGCAGCTTCCGGACTCCCGAGGATGAGCAGTTCTTC | CASSFRTPEDEQFF
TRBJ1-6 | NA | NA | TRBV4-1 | TGCGCCAGCAGCCATCCTACCGGGAGTAATTCACCCCTCCACTTT | CASSHPTGSNSPLHF
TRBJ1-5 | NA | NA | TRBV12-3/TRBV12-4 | TGTGCCAGCAGTTTAATTAGAGATCAGCCCCAGCATTTT | CASSLIRDQPQHF